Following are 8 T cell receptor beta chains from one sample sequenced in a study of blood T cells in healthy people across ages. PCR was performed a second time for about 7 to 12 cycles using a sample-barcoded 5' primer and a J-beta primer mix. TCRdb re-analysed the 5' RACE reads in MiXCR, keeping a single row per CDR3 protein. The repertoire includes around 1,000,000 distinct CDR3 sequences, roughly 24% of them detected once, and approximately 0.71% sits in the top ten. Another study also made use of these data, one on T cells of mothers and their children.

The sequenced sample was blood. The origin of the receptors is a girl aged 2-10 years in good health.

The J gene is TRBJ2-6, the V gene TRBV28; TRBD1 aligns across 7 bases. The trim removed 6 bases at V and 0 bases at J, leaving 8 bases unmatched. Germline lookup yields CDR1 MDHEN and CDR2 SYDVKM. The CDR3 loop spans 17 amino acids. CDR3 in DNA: TGTGCCAGCAGGTCCGGGACAGCGCTCTCTGGGGCCAACGTCCTGACTTTC. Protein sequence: CASRSGTALSGANVLTF.

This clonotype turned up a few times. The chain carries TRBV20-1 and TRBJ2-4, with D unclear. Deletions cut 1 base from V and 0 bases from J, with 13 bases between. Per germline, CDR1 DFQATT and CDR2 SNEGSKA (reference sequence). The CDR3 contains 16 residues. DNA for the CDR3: TGCAGTGCTAGAGGTATAAGGGATCTAGCCAAAAACATTCAGTACTTC. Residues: CSARGIRDLAKNIQYF.

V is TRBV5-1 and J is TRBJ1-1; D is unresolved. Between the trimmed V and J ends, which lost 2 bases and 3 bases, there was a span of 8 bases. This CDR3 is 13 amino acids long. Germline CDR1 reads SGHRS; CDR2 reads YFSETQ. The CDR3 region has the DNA TGCGCCAGCAGCTTCAACATACACACTGAAGCTTTCTTT. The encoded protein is CASSFNIHTEAFF.

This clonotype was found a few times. In nucleotides, the CDR3 is TGCGCCAGCAGCTTGGATTTAGGAAGCCCCTATGGCTACACCTTC. The encoded protein is CASSLDLGSPYGYTF. The chain couples TRBV5-1 to TRBJ1-2; D unresolved. Germline loops: CDR1 SGHRS, CDR2 YFSETQ. With 0 bases removed from V and 4 bases from J, the gap between germline ends came to 13 bases. This CDR3 has 15 amino acids.

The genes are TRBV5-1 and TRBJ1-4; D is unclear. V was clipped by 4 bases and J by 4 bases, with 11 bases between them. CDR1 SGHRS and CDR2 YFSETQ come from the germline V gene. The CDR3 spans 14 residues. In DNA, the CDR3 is TGCGCCAGCAGCCCGAGCCCAGTTAATGAAAAACTGTTTTTT. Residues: CASSPSPVNEKLFF.

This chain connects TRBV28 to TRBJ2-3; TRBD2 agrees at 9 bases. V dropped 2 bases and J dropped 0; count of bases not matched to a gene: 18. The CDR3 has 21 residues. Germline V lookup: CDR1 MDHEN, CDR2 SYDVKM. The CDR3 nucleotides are TGTGCCAGCAGTTTAGGTTCGGGGGCTAGCGGGACCGATGCTAGCACAGATACGCAGTATTTT. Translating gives CASSLGSGASGTDASTDTQYF.

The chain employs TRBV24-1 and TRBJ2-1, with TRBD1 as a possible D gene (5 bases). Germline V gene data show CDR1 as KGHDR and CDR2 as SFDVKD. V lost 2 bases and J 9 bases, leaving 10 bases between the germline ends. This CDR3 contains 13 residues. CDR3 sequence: CATSDSGTGEQFF. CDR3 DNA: TGTGCCACCAGTGATTCAGGAACAGGTGAGCAGTTCTTC.

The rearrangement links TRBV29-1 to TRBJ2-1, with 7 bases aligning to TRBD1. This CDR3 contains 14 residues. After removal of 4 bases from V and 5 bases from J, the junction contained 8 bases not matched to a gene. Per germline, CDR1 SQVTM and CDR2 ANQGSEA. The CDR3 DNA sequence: TGCAGCGTTGTCGCCCAGGGACAGCACAATGAGCAGTTCTTC. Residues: CSVVAQGQHNEQFF.